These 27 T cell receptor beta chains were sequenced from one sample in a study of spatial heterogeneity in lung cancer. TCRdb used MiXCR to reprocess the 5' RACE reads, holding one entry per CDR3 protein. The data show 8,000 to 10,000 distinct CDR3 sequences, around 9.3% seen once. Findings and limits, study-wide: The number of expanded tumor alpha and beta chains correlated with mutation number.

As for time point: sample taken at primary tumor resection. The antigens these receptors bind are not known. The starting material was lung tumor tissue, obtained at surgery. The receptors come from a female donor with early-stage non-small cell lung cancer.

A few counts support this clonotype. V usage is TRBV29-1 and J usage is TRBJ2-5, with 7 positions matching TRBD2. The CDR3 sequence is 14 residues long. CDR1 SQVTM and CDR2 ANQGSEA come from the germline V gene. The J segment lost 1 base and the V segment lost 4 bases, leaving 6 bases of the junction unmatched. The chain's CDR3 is CSVGEGGGQETQYF. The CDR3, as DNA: TGCAGCGTTGGGGAGGGCGGGGGCCAAGAGACCCAGTACTTC. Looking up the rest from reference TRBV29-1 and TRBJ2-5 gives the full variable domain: SAVISQKPSRDICQRGTSLTIQCQVDSQVTMMFWYRQQPGQSLTLIATANQGSEATYESGFVIDKFPISRPNLTFSTLTVSNMSPEDSSIYLCSVGEGGGQETQYFGPGTRLLVL.

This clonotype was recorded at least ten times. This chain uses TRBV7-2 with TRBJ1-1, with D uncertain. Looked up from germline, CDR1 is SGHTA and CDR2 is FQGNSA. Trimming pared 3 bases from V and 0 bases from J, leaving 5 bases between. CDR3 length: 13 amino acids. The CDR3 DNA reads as TGTGCCAGCAGCTTTATACTGAACACTGAAGCTTTCTTT. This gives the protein CASSFILNTEAFF.

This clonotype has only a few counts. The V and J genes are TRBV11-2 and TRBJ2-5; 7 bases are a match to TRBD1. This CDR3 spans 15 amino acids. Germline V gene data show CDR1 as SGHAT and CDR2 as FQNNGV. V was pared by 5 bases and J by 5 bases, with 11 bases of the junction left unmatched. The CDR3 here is CASSPNTGVGETQYF. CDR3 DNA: TGTGCCAGCAGCCCGAATACAGGGGTCGGGGAGACCCAGTACTTC.

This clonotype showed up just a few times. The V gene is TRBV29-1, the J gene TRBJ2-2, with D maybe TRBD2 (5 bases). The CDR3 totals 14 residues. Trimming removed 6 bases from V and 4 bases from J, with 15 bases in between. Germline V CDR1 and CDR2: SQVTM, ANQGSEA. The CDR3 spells CSVRAQKGTGELFF. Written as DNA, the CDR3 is TGCAGCGTGCGGGCCCAGAAGGGCACCGGGGAGCTGTTTTTT.

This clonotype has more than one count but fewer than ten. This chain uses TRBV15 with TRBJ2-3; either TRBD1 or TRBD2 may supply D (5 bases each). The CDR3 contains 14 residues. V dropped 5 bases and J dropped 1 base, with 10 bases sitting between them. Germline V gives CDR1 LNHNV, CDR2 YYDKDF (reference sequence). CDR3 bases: TGTGCCACCAGCTGGGGACGGGGCACAGATACGCAGTATTTT. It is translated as CATSWGRGTDTQYF.

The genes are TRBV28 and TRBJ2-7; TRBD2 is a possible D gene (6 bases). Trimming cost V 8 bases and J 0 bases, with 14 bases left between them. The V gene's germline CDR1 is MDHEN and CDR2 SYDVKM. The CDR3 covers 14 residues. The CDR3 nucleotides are TGTGCCAGCTTCGGGGCGGGAAGCTCCTACGAGCAGTACTTC. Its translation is CASFGAGSSYEQYF.

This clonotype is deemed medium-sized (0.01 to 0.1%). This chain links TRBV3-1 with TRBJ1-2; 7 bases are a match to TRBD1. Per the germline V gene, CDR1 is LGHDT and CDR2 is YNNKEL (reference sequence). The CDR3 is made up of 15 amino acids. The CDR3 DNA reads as TGTGCTACCACCACTAGGCAGGGGGACTCCTATGGCTACACCTTC. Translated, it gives CATTTRQGDSYGYTF.

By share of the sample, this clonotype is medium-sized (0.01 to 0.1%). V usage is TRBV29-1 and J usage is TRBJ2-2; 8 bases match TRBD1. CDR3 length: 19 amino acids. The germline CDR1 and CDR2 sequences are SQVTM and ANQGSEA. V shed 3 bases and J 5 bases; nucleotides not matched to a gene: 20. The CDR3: CSVDEGSVEQGVWTGELFF. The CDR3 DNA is TGCAGCGTTGATGAGGGTAGCGTGGAACAGGGGGTTTGGACCGGGGAGCTGTTTTTT.

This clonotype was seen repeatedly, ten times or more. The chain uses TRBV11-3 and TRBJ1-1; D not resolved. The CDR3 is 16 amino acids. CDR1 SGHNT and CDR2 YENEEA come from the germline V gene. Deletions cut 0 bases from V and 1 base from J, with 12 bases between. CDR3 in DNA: TGTGCCAGCAGCTTAGATGGGTGGTCCGGGAACACTGAAGCTTTCTTT. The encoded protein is CASSLDGWSGNTEAFF. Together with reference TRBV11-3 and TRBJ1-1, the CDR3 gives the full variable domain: EAGVVQSPRYKIIEKKQPVAFWCNPISGHNTLYWYLQNLGQGPELLIRYENEEAVDDSQLPKDRFSAERLKGVDSTLKIQPAELGDSAVYLCASSLDGWSGNTEAFFGQGTRLTVV.

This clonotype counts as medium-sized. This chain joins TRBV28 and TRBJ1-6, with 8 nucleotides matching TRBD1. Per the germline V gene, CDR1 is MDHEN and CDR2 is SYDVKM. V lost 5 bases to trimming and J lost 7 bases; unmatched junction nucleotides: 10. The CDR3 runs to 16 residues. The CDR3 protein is CASSNRQGNPNSPLHF. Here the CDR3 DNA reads TGTGCCAGCAGTAACCGACAGGGGAATCCAAATTCACCCCTCCACTTT.

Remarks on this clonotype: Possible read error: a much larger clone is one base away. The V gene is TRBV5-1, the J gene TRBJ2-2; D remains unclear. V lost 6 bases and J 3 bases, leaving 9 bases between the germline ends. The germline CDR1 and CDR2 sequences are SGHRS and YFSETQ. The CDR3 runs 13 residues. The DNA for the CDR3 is TGCGCCAGCACCCCCTCGGACACCGGGGAGCTGTTTTTT. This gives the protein CASTPSDTGELFF.

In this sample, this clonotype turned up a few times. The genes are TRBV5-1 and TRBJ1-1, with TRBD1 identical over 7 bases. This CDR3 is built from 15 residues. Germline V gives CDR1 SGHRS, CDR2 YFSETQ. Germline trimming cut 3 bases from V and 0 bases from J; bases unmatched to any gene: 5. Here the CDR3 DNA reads TGCGCCAGCAGCTCGCGGGACAGAGTGAACACTGAAGCTTTCTTT. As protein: CASSSRDRVNTEAFF.

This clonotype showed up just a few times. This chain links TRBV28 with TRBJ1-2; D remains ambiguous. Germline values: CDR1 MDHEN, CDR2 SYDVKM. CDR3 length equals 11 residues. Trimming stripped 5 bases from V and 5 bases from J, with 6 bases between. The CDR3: CASSTIYGYTF. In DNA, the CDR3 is TGTGCCAGCAGTACAATATATGGCTACACCTTC.

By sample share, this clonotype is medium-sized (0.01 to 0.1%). CDR3 in amino acids: CASSVGPEGTQYF. The CDR3 bases are TGTGCCAGCAGCGTAGGTCCCGAGGGGACCCAGTACTTC. The chain is built from TRBV9 and TRBJ2-5, with TRBD2 as a possible D gene (5 bases). In germline, CDR1 is SGDLS, CDR2 YYNGEE. The CDR3 is made up of 13 amino acids. V lost 0 bases and J lost 7, with 10 bases in between.

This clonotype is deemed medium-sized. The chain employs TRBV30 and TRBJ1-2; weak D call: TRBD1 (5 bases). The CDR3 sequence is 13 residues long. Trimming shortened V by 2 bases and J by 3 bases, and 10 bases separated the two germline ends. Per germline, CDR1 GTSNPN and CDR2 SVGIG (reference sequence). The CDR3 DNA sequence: TGTGCCTGGAGTACGACAGTGCACTATGGCTACACCTTC. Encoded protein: CAWSTTVHYGYTF. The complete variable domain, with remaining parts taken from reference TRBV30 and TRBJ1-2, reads SQTIHQWPATLVQPVGSPLSLECTVEGTSNPNLYWYRQAAGRGLQLLFYSVGIGQISSEVPQNLSASRPQDRQFILSSKKLLLSDSGFYLCAWSTTVHYGYTFGSGTRLTVV.

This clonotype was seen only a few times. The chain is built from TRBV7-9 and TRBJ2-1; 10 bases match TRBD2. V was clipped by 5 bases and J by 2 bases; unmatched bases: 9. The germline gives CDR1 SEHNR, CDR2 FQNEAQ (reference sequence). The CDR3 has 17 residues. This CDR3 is CASSRLAGGSPYNEQFF. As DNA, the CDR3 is TGTGCCAGCAGCCGCTTAGCGGGGGGCTCACCCTACAATGAGCAGTTCTTC. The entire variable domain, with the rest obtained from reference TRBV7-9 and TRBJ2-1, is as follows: DTGVSQNPRHKITKRGQNVTFRCDPISEHNRLYWYRQTLGQGPEFLTYFQNEAQLEKSRLLSDRFSAERPKGSFSTLEIQRTEQGDSAMYLCASSRLAGGSPYNEQFFGPGTRLTVL.

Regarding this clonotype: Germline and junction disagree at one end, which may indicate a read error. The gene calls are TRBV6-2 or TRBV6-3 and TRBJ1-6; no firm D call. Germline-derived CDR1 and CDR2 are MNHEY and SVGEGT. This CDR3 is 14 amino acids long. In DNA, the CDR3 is TGTGCCAGCAGTTACTCGAATTATAATTCACCCCTCCTCTTT. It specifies CASSYSNYNSPLLF.

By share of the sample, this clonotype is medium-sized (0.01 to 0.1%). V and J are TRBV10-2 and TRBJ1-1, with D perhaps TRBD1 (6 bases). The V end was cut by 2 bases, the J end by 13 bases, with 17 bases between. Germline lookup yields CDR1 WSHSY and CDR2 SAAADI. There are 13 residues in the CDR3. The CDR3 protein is CASSEGAGAGVFF. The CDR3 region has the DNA TGCGCCAGCAGTGAGGGGGCAGGGGCCGGAGTTTTCTTT.

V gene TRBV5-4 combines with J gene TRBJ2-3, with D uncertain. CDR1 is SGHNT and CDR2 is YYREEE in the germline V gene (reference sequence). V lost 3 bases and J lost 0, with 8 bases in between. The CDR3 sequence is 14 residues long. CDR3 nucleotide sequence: TGTGCCAGCAGCTCCGTCCAGAGCACAGATACGCAGTATTTT. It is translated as CASSSVQSTDTQYF.

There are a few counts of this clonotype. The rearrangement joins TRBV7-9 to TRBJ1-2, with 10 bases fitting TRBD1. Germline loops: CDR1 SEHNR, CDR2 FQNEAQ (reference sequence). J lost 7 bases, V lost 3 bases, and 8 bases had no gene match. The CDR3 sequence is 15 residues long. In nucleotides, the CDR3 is TGTGCCAGCAGCTTCGGACAGGGGGTGATTTTTGGCTACACCTTC. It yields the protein CASSFGQGVIFGYTF.

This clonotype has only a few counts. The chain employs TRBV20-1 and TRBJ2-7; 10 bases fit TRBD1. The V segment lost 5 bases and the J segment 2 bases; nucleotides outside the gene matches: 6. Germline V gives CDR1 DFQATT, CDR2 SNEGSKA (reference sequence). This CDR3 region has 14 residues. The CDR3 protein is CSAGKGTGAYEQYF. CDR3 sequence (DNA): TGCAGTGCTGGGAAAGGGACAGGGGCCTACGAGCAGTACTTC.

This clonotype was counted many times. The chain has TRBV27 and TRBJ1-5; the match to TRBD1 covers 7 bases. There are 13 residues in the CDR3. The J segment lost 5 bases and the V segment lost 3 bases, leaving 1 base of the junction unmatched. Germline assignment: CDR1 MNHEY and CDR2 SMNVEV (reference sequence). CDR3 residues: CASSFTGDQPQHF. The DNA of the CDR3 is TGTGCCAGCAGTTTTACAGGGGATCAGCCCCAGCATTTT.

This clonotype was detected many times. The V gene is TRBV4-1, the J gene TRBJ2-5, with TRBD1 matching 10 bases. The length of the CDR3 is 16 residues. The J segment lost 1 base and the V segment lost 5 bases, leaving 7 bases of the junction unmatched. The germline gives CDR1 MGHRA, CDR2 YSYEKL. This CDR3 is CASSLRQGAPQETQYF. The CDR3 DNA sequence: TGCGCCAGCAGCTTACGACAGGGGGCCCCCCAAGAGACCCAGTACTTC.

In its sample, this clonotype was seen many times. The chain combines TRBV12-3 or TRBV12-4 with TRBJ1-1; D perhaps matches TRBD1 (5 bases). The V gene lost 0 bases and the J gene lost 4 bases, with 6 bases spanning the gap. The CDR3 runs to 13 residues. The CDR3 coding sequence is TGTGCCAGCAGTTTAGCTGGGGGCACTGAAGCTTTCTTT. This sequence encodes CASSLAGGTEAFF.

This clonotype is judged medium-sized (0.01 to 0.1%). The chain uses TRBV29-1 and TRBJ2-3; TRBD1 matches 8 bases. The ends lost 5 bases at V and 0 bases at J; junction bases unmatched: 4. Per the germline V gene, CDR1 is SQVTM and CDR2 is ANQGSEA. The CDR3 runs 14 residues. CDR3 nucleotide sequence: TGCAGCGTTCTGGACAGGGCTAGCACAGATACGCAGTATTTT. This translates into CSVLDRASTDTQYF.

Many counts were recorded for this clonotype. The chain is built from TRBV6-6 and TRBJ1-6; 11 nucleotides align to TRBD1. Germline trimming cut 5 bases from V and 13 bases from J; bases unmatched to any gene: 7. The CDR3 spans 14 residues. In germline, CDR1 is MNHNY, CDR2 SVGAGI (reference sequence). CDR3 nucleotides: TGTGCCAGCAGTCCGGGACAGGGGGTCCTGCCCCTCCACTTT. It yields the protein CASSPGQGVLPLHF.

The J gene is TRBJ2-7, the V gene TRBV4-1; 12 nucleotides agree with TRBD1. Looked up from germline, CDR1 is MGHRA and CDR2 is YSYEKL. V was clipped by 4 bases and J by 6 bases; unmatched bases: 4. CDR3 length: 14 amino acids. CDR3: CASSLGQGAGEQYF. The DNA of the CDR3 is TGCGCCAGCAGCCTGGGACAGGGGGCGGGCGAGCAGTACTTC.